The T cell receptor beta chain under discussion was sequenced for a study of T cell responses to AZD1222 COVID-19 vaccine. Study overall: Pooled samples include second doses given at about 4 or 12 weeks. General study findings and limits: Repertoires were obtained only post-peak T cell response. Baseline seropositivity characterized only a handful of AZD1222 recipients. There were mostly white British donors and more females than males, and clonal diversity was possibly underestimated.

Profiled with immunoSEQ multiplex PCR; TCRdb holds only in-frame clones, not every one. In the table there are approximately 180,000 clones, 90% of which are singletons. This clone was recorded once. Antigen unknown. Sample: peripheral blood, taken on day 0 of AZD1222 vaccination. This clonotype was sampled from an adult in good health.

The CDR3 region has the DNA TGTGCCAGCAGCTACCGGGACGGACCCTACGAGCAGTACTTC. Translating gives CASSYRDGPYEQYF. This chain joins TRBV7-9 and TRBJ2-7, with D perhaps given as TRBD1 or TRBD2 (5 bases each). Germline CDR1 is SEHNR and CDR2 is FQNEAQ (reference sequence). This CDR3 has 14 amino acids. The V gene lost 4 bases and the J gene lost 2 bases, with 12 bases spanning the gap.